The 2 T cell receptor beta chains below were found in one sample sequenced in a study of cytomegalovirus exposure and HLA in healthy donors. Data came from immunoSEQ multiplex PCR; TCRdb stores just in-frame clones and leaves some out. The sample carries roughly 50,000 clones, around 90% recorded once. The specimen sequenced was PBMCs. All receptors come from a woman in her late teens or twenties in good health and CMV-seropositive.

This sequence joins TRBV6-5 and TRBJ2-6; 9 positions match TRBD2. The germline V gene encodes CDR1 MNHEY and CDR2 SVGAGI. This CDR3 has 14 residues. J gave up 2 bases and V 11 bases, and 4 bases lay outside the gene matches. The CDR3 coding sequence is TGTGCCGCGAAGCGGGGGGCTGGGGCCAACGTCCTGACTTTC. This translates into CAAKRGAGANVLTF.

CDR3 loop: CASSWGQGNYGYTF. For the CDR3, the DNA is TGTGCCAGCAGCTGGGGACAGGGGAACTATGGCTACACCTTC. The chain combines TRBV11-1 with TRBJ1-2; 10 nucleotides line up with TRBD1. Looked up from germline, CDR1 is SGHAT and CDR2 is FQDESV (reference sequence). The CDR3 is 14 amino acids. The junction had 1 base not matched to a gene; V was cut back by 4 bases and J by 2 bases.